Following are 20 T cell receptor beta chains from one sample sequenced in a study of cytotoxic CD8 clonotypes in ibrutinib-treated CLL. The assay was immunoSEQ multiplex PCR, and TCRdb's table has in-frame clones only and misses some. The sample gives 150,000 to 200,000 clones, approximately 91% of which show up once; 3% to 3.5% is in the top ten. The starting material was PBMCs, obtained at disease progression, from a patient treated with ibrutinib. The receptors derive from a human donor with chronic lymphocytic leukemia.

The chain carries TRBV4-1 and TRBJ2-7; no firm D call. This CDR3 spans 13 amino acids. Germline CDR1 and CDR2: MGHRA and YSYEKL. The ends were cut back, 3 bases at V and 1 base at J, with 7 bases in the middle. The CDR3 coding sequence is TGCGCCAGCAGCCACCGGCCTTCCTACGAGCAGTACTTC. It specifies CASSHRPSYEQYF.

The sample holds one count of this clone. This chain connects TRBV27 to TRBJ1-5, with D possibly being TRBD1 (6 bases). The CDR3 has 18 residues. Germline V gives CDR1 MNHEY, CDR2 SMNVEV (reference sequence). The V end lost 1 base, the J end lost 5 bases, and 21 bases lay between the germline ends. The CDR3 spells CASSLYGRKFSGDQPQHF. The CDR3 region has the DNA TGTGCCAGCAGTTTATACGGGAGAAAATTCTCAGGGGATCAGCCCCAGCATTTT.

The V call is TRBV13, the J call TRBJ1-3; TRBD1 matches 7 bases. V trimming: 5 bases; J trimming: 4 bases; junction bases outside the gene matches: 14. Germline V lookup: CDR1 PRHDT, CDR2 FYEKMQ (reference sequence). The CDR3 is made up of 17 amino acids. The CDR3 spells CASSRRQRGPAGNTIYF. The CDR3 coding sequence is TGTGCCAGCAGCCGGCGACAGAGGGGGCCCGCGGGAAACACCATATATTTT. The entire variable domain, with the rest obtained from reference TRBV13 and TRBJ1-3, is as follows: AAGVIQSPRHLIKEKRETATLKCYPIPRHDTVYWYQQGPGQDPQFLISFYEKMQSDKGSIPDRFSAQQFSDYHSELNMSSLELGDSALYFCASSRRQRGPAGNTIYFGEGSWLTVV.

The chain is built from TRBV7-8 and TRBJ2-6, with D possibly matching TRBD2 (6 bases). Germline loops: CDR1 SGHVS, CDR2 FQNEAQ. Deletions cut 1 base from V and 3 bases from J, with 7 bases between. There are 15 residues in the CDR3. CDR3 DNA: TGTGCCAGCAGCTTAGGGGGAGGTGGGGCCAACGTCCTGACTTTC. Translated: CASSLGGGGANVLTF.

This chain uses TRBV28 with TRBJ2-1; 9 nucleotides line up with TRBD1. Germline CDR1 and CDR2: MDHEN and SYDVKM. V lost 6 bases, J lost 8 bases, and 14 bases stayed unmatched. This CDR3 has 16 amino acids. CDR3 in DNA: TGTGCCAGCAGAGAAATAGGGACAGGGAGTTCCGATGAGCAGTTCTTC. Amino acids: CASREIGTGSSDEQFF.

This chain links TRBV27 with TRBJ2-6; D is uncertain. The ends were cut back, 7 bases at V and 4 bases at J, with 20 bases in the middle. Germline V gene sequence: CDR1 MNHEY, CDR2 SMNVEV (reference sequence). There are 17 residues in the CDR3. The CDR3 region has the DNA TGTGCCAGCACCAACGACAAGGCGCAGAGGGGGGCCAACGTCCTGACTTTC. Its translation: CASTNDKAQRGANVLTF.

This chain uses TRBV15 with TRBJ2-1, with 8 nucleotides matching TRBD2. Germline V gene data show CDR1 as LNHNV and CDR2 as YYDKDF (reference sequence). This CDR3 has 16 residues. V was clipped by 0 bases and J by 3 bases; unmatched bases: 4. This CDR3 is CATSRDLAGYYNEQFF. Here the CDR3 DNA reads TGTGCCACCAGCAGAGACCTAGCGGGTTACTACAATGAGCAGTTCTTC.

The chain links TRBV20-1 to TRBJ2-5, with unresolved D. V lost 4 bases and J 5 bases, leaving 8 bases between the germline ends. Germline CDR1 is DFQATT and CDR2 is SNEGSKA (reference sequence). There are 11 residues in the CDR3. The CDR3, as DNA: TGCAGTGCTACAGCCGGGGAGACCCAGTACTTC. This codes for CSATAGETQYF.

This clone was seen more than once but under ten times. The chain links TRBV12-5 to TRBJ2-7, with D possibly being TRBD1 or TRBD2 (5 bases each). In germline, CDR1 is LGHNT, CDR2 FRNRAP. CDR3 size: 18 residues. Trimming left V 2 bases short and J 4 bases short, with 24 bases between. The CDR3 is CASGLYDIWGGGLYEQYF. As DNA, the CDR3 is TGTGCTAGTGGTTTGTACGACATTTGGGGCGGAGGCCTTTACGAGCAGTACTTC.

The J gene is TRBJ2-1, the V gene TRBV6-1; D possibly corresponds to TRBD2 (6 bases). This CDR3 is 15 amino acids long. Trimming shortened V by 2 bases and J by 5 bases, and 13 bases separated the two germline ends. Germline values: CDR1 MNHNS, CDR2 SASEGT. CDR3 amino acids: CASSEMLASNNEQFF. DNA for the CDR3: TGTGCCAGCAGTGAAATGCTAGCGTCGAACAATGAGCAGTTCTTC.

V is TRBV7-7 and J is TRBJ2-7, with D maybe TRBD1 (6 bases). The germline V gene has CDR1 SSHAT and CDR2 FNYEAQ (reference sequence). V lost 6 bases to trimming and J lost 1 base, with 10 bases between them. This CDR3 has 13 amino acids. Here the CDR3 reads CASSLRGSYEQYF. The CDR3 coding sequence is TGTGCCAGCAGTCTCAGGGGATCCTACGAGCAGTACTTC.

The V and J genes are TRBV27 and TRBJ1-1, with TRBD1 matching 10 bases. The CDR3 is 15 amino acids. Germline V gene lookup returns CDR1 MNHEY and CDR2 SMNVEV (reference sequence). V shed 6 bases and J 1 base; nucleotides not matched to a gene: 5. CDR3 nucleotide sequence: TGTGCCAGCAGCTTGACAGGGGGCTCGAACACTGAAGCTTTCTTT. Its translation is CASSLTGGSNTEAFF.

The genes are TRBV2 and TRBJ2-2; 10 bases agree with TRBD2. The CDR3 has 16 amino acids. CDR1 is SNHLY and CDR2 is FYNNEI in the germline V gene. Trimming took 2 bases from V and 6 from J; bases not matched to a gene: 6. This chain's CDR3 is CASSEFPSGRPGELFF. In nucleotides, the CDR3 is TGTGCCAGCAGTGAATTCCCTAGCGGGAGACCCGGGGAGCTGTTTTTT.

The V and J genes are TRBV5-5 and TRBJ1-1, with D possibly TRBD1 on 6 matching bases. The CDR3 runs 15 residues. Germline-derived CDR1 and CDR2 are SGHKS and YYEKEE (reference sequence). Deletions cut 0 bases from V and 3 bases from J, with 12 bases between. CDR3 bases: TGTGCCAGCAGCTTGGCTGCAGGGGCGGACACTGAAGCTTTCTTT. Amino acids: CASSLAAGADTEAFF. The full variable domain, its missing parts supplied by reference TRBV5-5 and TRBJ1-1, is DAGVTQSPTHLIKTRGQQVTLRCSPISGHKSVSWYQQVLGQGPQFIFQYYEKEERGRGNFPDRFSARQFPNYSSELNVNALLLGDSALYLCASSLAAGADTEAFFGQGTRLTVV.

Only one count was recorded for this clone. This chain uses TRBV28 with TRBJ1-1; D call uncertain. This CDR3 is 14 amino acids long. CDR1 is MDHEN and CDR2 is SYDVKM in the germline V gene. Trimming cost V 5 bases and J 1 base, with 11 bases left between them. Here the CDR3 DNA reads TGTGCCAGCAGTACTGGACCGGCGAACACTGAAGCTTTCTTT. Its protein is CASSTGPANTEAFF.

The chain links TRBV7-9 to TRBJ1-4; D is undetermined. The V end was cut by 0 bases, the J end by 8 bases, with 4 bases between. CDR3 length: 12 amino acids. The germline V gene has CDR1 SEHNR and CDR2 FQNEAQ (reference sequence). The DNA of the CDR3 is TGTGCCAGCAGCTTAGCCCGGGAAAAACTGTTTTTT. Encoded protein: CASSLAREKLFF.

The chain is built from TRBV12-5 and TRBJ2-1, with TRBD2 matching over 15 bases. The V gene's germline CDR1 is LGHNT and CDR2 FRNRAP. The CDR3 loop spans 20 amino acids. With V trimmed by 4 bases and J by 6 bases, 16 bases remained unmatched. This CDR3 is CASGSTIRTSGRAVSNEQFF. The CDR3 nucleotides read TGTGCTAGTGGTTCCACCATCAGGACTAGCGGGAGGGCAGTTAGCAATGAGCAGTTCTTC.

Concerning this clone itself: Other nucleotide sequences from this sample produce the same CDR3. The chain employs TRBV7-2 and TRBJ2-7, with 10 bases identical to TRBD1. With V trimmed by 1 base and J by 4 bases, 1 base remained unmatched. The germline gives CDR1 SGHTA, CDR2 FQGNSA. This CDR3 region has 14 residues. This chain's CDR3 is CASSLGDRGYEQYF. The CDR3 DNA follows: TGTGCCAGCAGCTTAGGGGACAGGGGTTACGAGCAGTACTTC.

The chain uses TRBV7-9 and TRBJ2-3, with 11 bases aligning to TRBD1. Germline V gene lookup returns CDR1 SEHNR and CDR2 FQNEAQ (reference sequence). The CDR3 extends over 18 amino acids. Losses at the gene ends were 5 bases for V and 6 bases for J; bases not matched to a gene: 16. CDR3 bases: TGTGCCAGCAGCACCGGACAGGGGGCGTTTCTTAAGTGGGATACGCAGTATTTT. The encoded protein is CASSTGQGAFLKWDTQYF.

The rearrangement joins TRBV7-2 to TRBJ1-2, with 8 nucleotides matching TRBD1. This CDR3 spans 12 amino acids. Germline V gene data show CDR1 as SGHTA and CDR2 as FQGNSA. J was trimmed by 7 bases and V by 6 bases; bases with no gene match: 4. This CDR3 reads CASSYRGGGYTF. DNA for the CDR3: TGTGCCAGCAGTTACAGGGGGGGTGGCTACACCTTC.